The 25 T cell receptor beta chains given below trace back to one sample, sequenced in a study of shared clonotypes between healthy human individuals. Repertoires were generated with immunoSEQ multiplex PCR, while TCRdb's copy carries only in-frame clones and drops some. The profile shows about 2.4 million clones, around 90% of them singletons. Material: naive CD4+ T cells sorted from blood. Subset of the sample: CD45RA+ positively selected. These receptors were obtained from a man aged 18 to 30 in good health.

The chain carries TRBV23-1 and TRBJ1-6, with D unclear. TRBV23-1 is noted as an ORF with a role that remains uncertain. V was trimmed by 4 bases and J by 7 bases, leaving 14 bases between them. CDR3 length: 15 residues. DNA for the CDR3: TGCGCCAGCAGTCCTAAGGGAAACGACAATTCACCCCTCCACTTT. Its translation: CASSPKGNDNSPLHF.

This sequence joins TRBV2 and TRBJ1-2; D unclear. Trimming left V 6 bases short and J 8 bases short, with 10 bases between. The length of the CDR3 is 11 residues. Germline V gives CDR1 SNHLY, CDR2 FYNNEI. CDR3 nucleotides: TGTGCCAGCAGGGCCCCCTGGGGCTACACCTTC. This codes for CASRAPWGYTF.

The chain carries TRBV30 and TRBJ2-5; 7 bases agree with TRBD1. The trim removed 4 bases at V and 5 bases at J, leaving 13 bases unmatched. The CDR3 consists of 15 residues. Per the germline V gene, CDR1 is GTSNPN and CDR2 is SVGIG (reference sequence). For the CDR3, the DNA is TGTGCCTGGAAGGGGGCATCCGGTAGGGGGGAGACCCAGTACTTC. This sequence encodes CAWKGASGRGETQYF.

This clone was detected a few times. The chain uses TRBV30 and TRBJ1-4; D not resolved. Germline loops: CDR1 GTSNPN, CDR2 SVGIG (reference sequence). CDR3 length: 14 residues. V was cut by 4 bases and J by 0 bases, with 9 bases left in between. The CDR3 coding sequence is TGTGCCTGGACTTTGCCAGCAACTAATGAAAAACTGTTTTTT. It translates to CAWTLPATNEKLFF. The variable domain in full, with the rest retrieved from reference TRBV30 and TRBJ1-4, is SQTIHQWPATLVQPVGSPLSLECTVEGTSNPNLYWYRQAAGRGLQLLFYSVGIGQISSEVPQNLSASRPQDRQFILSSKKLLLSDSGFYLCAWTLPATNEKLFFGSGTQLSVL.

As to this clone: This sample also contains other DNA sequences that code for the same CDR3. The V and J genes are TRBV6-5 and TRBJ2-5; no clear D. There are 12 residues in the CDR3. Trimming removed 4 bases from V and 5 bases from J, with 8 bases in between. The germline V gene encodes CDR1 MNHEY and CDR2 SVGAGI. CDR3 amino acids: CASSFGGETQYF. The CDR3 nucleotides read TGTGCCAGCAGTTTCGGTGGGGAGACCCAGTACTTC.

There are a few counts of this clone. This chain connects TRBV27 to TRBJ1-6; D is undetermined. V was shortened by 4 bases and J by 9 bases, with 16 bases between the two germline ends. CDR3 length equals 15 residues. The germline CDR1 and CDR2 sequences are MNHEY and SMNVEV (reference sequence). CDR3 sequence reads: CASSSNSPGGSPLHF. Written as DNA, the CDR3 is TGTGCCAGCAGTTCGAACAGTCCTGGAGGTTCACCCCTCCACTTT.

The J gene is TRBJ1-2, the V gene TRBV2; maybe TRBD1 (5 bases). Trimming took off 6 bases at V and 7 bases at J, with 9 bases between the two ends. Germline CDR1 is SNHLY and CDR2 is FYNNEI. The CDR3 spans 11 residues. This CDR3 reads CASRQDSGYTF. The CDR3 nucleotides are TGTGCCAGCAGACAGGACTCTGGCTACACCTTC.

The chain has TRBV5-1 and TRBJ2-7; 9 bases line up with TRBD1. Per germline, CDR1 SGHRS and CDR2 YFSETQ. V shed 0 bases and J 2 bases; nucleotides not matched to a gene: 9. The CDR3 has 17 amino acids. In nucleotides, the CDR3 is TGCGCCAGCAGCTTGGTTCGGGGGACAGGGACGGCCTACGAGCAGTACTTC. This translates into CASSLVRGTGTAYEQYF.

V is TRBV6-5 and J is TRBJ1-4; no definite D call. Looked up from germline, CDR1 is MNHEY and CDR2 is SVGAGI. CDR3 length: 13 residues. The V and J ends lost 6 bases and 7 bases respectively, with 12 bases between them. CDR3 in DNA: TGTGCCAGCAGCTCCTCGATAGGTGAAAAACTGTTTTTT. It translates to CASSSSIGEKLFF.

The rearrangement joins TRBV5-1 to TRBJ2-1; TRBD1 might be the D (6 bases). Germline V gene sequence: CDR1 SGHRS, CDR2 YFSETQ. The CDR3 is 13 amino acids. V lost 6 bases to trimming and J lost 7 bases, with 14 bases between them. CDR3 region: CASTGTLGNEQFF. The CDR3 coding sequence is TGCGCCAGCACAGGGACACTAGGGAATGAGCAGTTCTTC.

This chain uses TRBV6-5 with TRBJ2-3, with D maybe TRBD1 (5 bases). CDR1 and CDR2 (germline): MNHEY, SVGAGI. This CDR3 region has 13 residues. V lost 2 bases and J lost 5, with 8 bases in between. CDR3 DNA: TGTGCCAGCAGTTACCAAGACAGAGATACGCAGTATTTT. The encoded protein is CASSYQDRDTQYF.

The rearrangement uses TRBV9 and TRBJ2-1; 11 positions match TRBD1. Germline V gives CDR1 SGDLS, CDR2 YYNGEE. With V trimmed by 2 bases and J by 6 bases, 4 bases remained unmatched. This CDR3 is 15 amino acids long. DNA for the CDR3: TGTGCCAGCAGCGTCGCCGGGACAGGGGGCAATGAGCAGTTCTTC. Protein product: CASSVAGTGGNEQFF.

The chain combines TRBV7-9 with TRBJ2-5; 11 bases are a match to TRBD2. J gave up 2 bases and V 5 bases, and 7 bases lay outside the gene matches. Germline CDR1 and CDR2: SEHNR and FQNEAQ (reference sequence). CDR3 length: 16 amino acids. CDR3 residues: CASSVGTSGLQETQYF. The DNA of the CDR3 is TGTGCCAGCAGCGTCGGGACTAGCGGCCTACAAGAGACCCAGTACTTC.

The rearrangement links TRBV2 to TRBJ2-7; TRBD2 might be the D (5 bases). CDR3 size: 14 residues. Trimming left V 1 base short and J 4 bases short, with 11 bases between. From germline, CDR1 is SNHLY and CDR2 FYNNEI. The CDR3 nucleotides read TGTGCCAGCAGTGAAGGGGTACGGGATTACGAGCAGTACTTC. Translation gives CASSEGVRDYEQYF. Full variable domain (missing parts from reference TRBV2 and TRBJ2-7): EPEVTQTPSHQVTQMGQEVILRCVPISNHLYFYWYRQILGQKVEFLVSFYNNEISEKSEIFDDQFSVERPDGSNFTLKIRSTKLEDSAMYFCASSEGVRDYEQYFGPGTRLTVT.

This chain connects TRBV30 to TRBJ2-5; D may correspond to TRBD1 or TRBD2 (6 bases each). The CDR3 consists of 13 residues. CDR1 is GTSNPN and CDR2 is SVGIG in the germline V gene (reference sequence). V gave up 2 bases and J gave up 4 bases, with 11 bases separating them. The CDR3 nucleotides read TGTGCCTGGAGTTCCGGGGGCGGAGAGACCCAGTACTTC. As protein: CAWSSGGGETQYF. Full variable domain (remainder filled in from reference TRBV30 and TRBJ2-5): SQTIHQWPATLVQPVGSPLSLECTVEGTSNPNLYWYRQAAGRGLQLLFYSVGIGQISSEVPQNLSASRPQDRQFILSSKKLLLSDSGFYLCAWSSGGGETQYFGPGTRLLVL.

This sequence joins TRBV18 and TRBJ1-6; unclear D gene. The germline V gene encodes CDR1 KGHSH and CDR2 LQKENI. V was pared by 6 bases and J by 3 bases, with 15 bases between. The CDR3 spans 16 residues. The DNA for the CDR3 is TGTGCCAGCTCCCAACTCCCGGCGGGCTATAATTCACCCCTCCACTTT. Amino acids: CASSQLPAGYNSPLHF.

The chain has TRBV19 and TRBJ2-5, with 14 nucleotides matching TRBD2. Germline lookup yields CDR1 LNHDA and CDR2 SQIVND (reference sequence). V was pared by 3 bases and J by 3 bases, with 6 bases of the junction left unmatched. The CDR3 consists of 17 residues. CDR3 in DNA: TGTGCCAGTAGTATCCGACTAGCGGGGGGGCCTGAAGAGACCCAGTACTTC. This codes for CASSIRLAGGPEETQYF. Complete variable domain (other parts from reference TRBV19 and TRBJ2-5): DGGITQSPKYLFRKEGQNVTLSCEQNLNHDAMYWYRQDPGQGLRLIYYSQIVNDFQKGDIAEGYSVSREKKESFPLTVTSAQKNPTAFYLCASSIRLAGGPEETQYFGPGTRLLVL.

The chain recombines TRBV2 with TRBJ2-3; D tentatively fits TRBD1 or TRBD2 (5 bases each). Germline CDR1 SNHLY, CDR2 FYNNEI. The CDR3 covers 15 residues. Trimming stripped 6 bases from V and 10 bases from J, with 23 bases between. The CDR3 bases are TGTGCCAGCAGCACCGGGACGGAACACAGATATTCGCAGTATTTT. It yields the protein CASSTGTEHRYSQYF.

The rearrangement links TRBV28 to TRBJ1-3; D uncertain. Trimming shortened V by 10 bases and J by 0 bases, and 7 bases separated the two germline ends. The germline V gene has CDR1 MDHEN and CDR2 SYDVKM. The length of the CDR3 is 12 residues. This CDR3 reads CAIRSSGNTIYF. The CDR3 bases are TGTGCCATTCGGTCCTCTGGAAACACCATATATTTT.

This clone came up once. The chain uses TRBV6-5 and TRBJ1-5; no firm D call. The length of the CDR3 is 16 residues. V shed 0 bases and J shed 6 bases, with 15 bases lying between them. The V gene's germline CDR1 is MNHEY and CDR2 SVGAGI. CDR3: CASSYSGSGTGQPQHF. In DNA, the CDR3 is TGTGCCAGCAGTTACTCCGGCAGTGGAACGGGTCAGCCCCAGCATTTT.

The chain links TRBV11-2 to TRBJ2-7; 11 bases map to TRBD1. Per the germline V gene, CDR1 is SGHAT and CDR2 is FQNNGV. V trimming: 5 bases; J trimming: 7 bases; junction bases outside the gene matches: 10. The CDR3 loop spans 15 amino acids. The DNA for the CDR3 is TGTGCCAGCAGCGTCGGGACAGGGGGAAACGGGGAGCAGTACTTC. It codes for CASSVGTGGNGEQYF.

The chain recombines TRBV5-4 with TRBJ1-6; D might be TRBD1 (5 bases). The V gene lost 4 bases and the J gene lost 6 bases, with 17 bases spanning the gap. Germline V CDR1 and CDR2: SGHNT, YYREEE (reference sequence). The CDR3 covers 16 residues. The CDR3 coding sequence is TGTGCCAGCAGCCGAACTGGGGGGGAAGGTAATTCACCCCTCCACTTT. Protein sequence: CASSRTGGEGNSPLHF.

The chain uses TRBV2 and TRBJ2-5, with D hard to call. V lost 5 bases, J lost 4 bases, and 5 bases lay in between. The CDR3 totals 11 residues. CDR1 is SNHLY and CDR2 is FYNNEI in the germline V gene. The DNA for the CDR3 is TGTGCCAGCAGTCCGCGAGAGACCCAGTACTTC. Amino acids: CASSPRETQYF.

The chain carries TRBV6-1 and TRBJ1-4; 8 bases map to TRBD1. J gave up 0 bases and V 3 bases, and 9 bases lay outside the gene matches. Germline loops: CDR1 MNHNS, CDR2 SASEGT. This CDR3 has 18 residues. Here the CDR3 reads CASSDPDRAGSTNEKLFF. The CDR3 nucleotides are TGTGCCAGCAGTGACCCGGACAGGGCTGGGTCAACTAATGAAAAACTGTTTTTT.

V and J are TRBV10-3 and TRBJ2-2; 9 bases agree with TRBD1. J lost 0 bases, V lost 4 bases, and 3 bases had no gene match. CDR3 size: 16 residues. Looked up from germline, CDR1 is ENHRY and CDR2 is SYGVKD. The CDR3 bases are TGTGCCATCAGTGGGACAGGGGTTGCGAACACCGGGGAGCTGTTTTTT. Amino acid sequence: CAISGTGVANTGELFF.